The 7 T cell receptor beta chains below come from one sample, sequenced in a study of CD8+CD57+ T cells in acquired aplastic anemia. CDR3 and TCR beta VDJ profiling relied on genomic DNA as the template. In TCRdb, the reads were re-called with MiXCR into one record per CDR3 protein. The table lists fewer than 70,000 distinct CDR3 sequences, approximately 51% of them singletons. Sequencing was carried out using sorted CD4+, CD8+, or CD8+CD57+ T cells (not recorded which) from PBMCs. Source of these receptors: a human donor in good health, serving as a control.

This clonotype was detected many times. This chain connects TRBV4-1 to TRBJ1-2, with a possible D match to TRBD1 (5 bases). Trimming took off 2 bases at V and 3 bases at J, with 10 bases between the two ends. Germline CDR1 is MGHRA and CDR2 is YSYEKL. The CDR3 is made up of 14 amino acids. The CDR3 nucleotides are TGCGCCAGCAGCCAACCCAGGGAGGACTATGGCTACACCTTC. Encoded protein: CASSQPREDYGYTF.

This rearrangement joins TRBV29-1 to TRBJ1-1; TRBD1 aligns across 7 bases. CDR1 is SQVTM, CDR2 ANQGSEA, per germline. The CDR3 loop spans 14 amino acids. V dropped 6 bases and J dropped 8; count of bases not matched to a gene: 15. The CDR3 loop reads CSVILGTDLTEAFF. Here the CDR3 DNA reads TGCAGCGTAATACTAGGGACAGACCTTACCGAAGCTTTCTTT.

Note on this clonotype: Relative to the germline gene, one junction end is altered; a read error may explain this. V gene TRBV10-2 combines with J gene TRBJ2-1, with D possibly TRBD1 on 5 matching bases. Germline CDR1 is WSHSY and CDR2 is SAAADI. The CDR3 has 13 residues. The CDR3 sequence is CASSAVGENEQFF. For the CDR3, the DNA is TGCGCCAGCAGTGCGGTAGGGGAAAATGAGCAGTTCTTT.

This clonotype was counted ten times or more. V is TRBV7-9 and J is TRBJ2-2; 10 bases are shared with TRBD1. CDR3 length equals 14 residues. Germline assignment: CDR1 SEHNR and CDR2 FQNEAQ (reference sequence). Unmatched junction bases numbered 7, after V lost 8 bases and J lost 7 bases. This chain's CDR3 is CASVGDRGIGELFF. As DNA, the CDR3 is TGTGCCAGCGTAGGGGACAGGGGTATCGGGGAGCTGTTTTTT.

The genes are TRBV7-9 and TRBJ1-1; 7 bases line up with TRBD1. CDR1 and CDR2 from the germline V gene are SEHNR and FQNEAQ (reference sequence). V was pared by 5 bases and J by 1 base, with 4 bases of the junction left unmatched. The CDR3 length is 14 residues. CDR3 in amino acids: CASSVQGRNTEAFF. CDR3 nucleotides: TGTGCCAGCAGCGTACAGGGGCGGAACACTGAAGCTTTCTTT. The full variable domain, rest sourced from reference TRBV7-9 and TRBJ1-1, is DTGVSQNPRHKITKRGQNVTFRCDPISEHNRLYWYRQTLGQGPEFLTYFQNEAQLEKSRLLSDRFSAERPKGSFSTLEIQRTEQGDSAMYLCASSVQGRNTEAFFGQGTRLTVV.

V and J are TRBV10-2 and TRBJ2-7, with D possibly matching TRBD2 (5 bases). CDR1 and CDR2 (germline): WSHSY, SAAADI. This CDR3 is 14 amino acids long. With 2 bases removed from V and 3 bases from J, the gap between germline ends came to 11 bases. CDR3 in amino acids: CASSETVGSYEQYF. Here the CDR3 DNA reads TGCGCCAGCAGTGAGACCGTAGGGAGCTACGAGCAGTACTTC.

The chain combines TRBV24-1 with TRBJ2-5; no clear D. Germline assignment: CDR1 KGHDR and CDR2 SFDVKD. V was cut by 3 bases and J by 6 bases, with 10 bases left in between. The CDR3 runs 13 residues. CDR3 residues: CATSDERYQTQYF. The CDR3 coding sequence is TGTGCCACCAGTGATGAGAGGTACCAGACCCAGTACTTC.